The 21 T cell receptor beta chains presented below share a single source sample, sequenced in a study of T cells after yellow fever vaccination. TCRdb processed the 5' RACE reads anew with MiXCR; each CDR3 protein has one entry. The repertoire holds 40,000 to 55,000 distinct CDR3 sequences, with approximately 7% as singletons. Sequenced material: CD8+ T cells not binding an NS4B(214-222) dextramer, sorted from PBMCs, taken approximately 47 days after the first yellow fever vaccination. The receptors were gathered from a young man who received the YFV17D yellow fever vaccine.

J is TRBJ2-2 and V is TRBV12-3 or TRBV12-4; D could derive from TRBD1 or TRBD2 (5 bases each). The CDR3 spans 14 residues. Trimming removed 3 bases from V and 5 bases from J, with 10 bases in between. The CDR3 coding sequence is TGTGCCAGCAGTTTCACGGGGCCTACCGGGGAGCTGTTTTTT. Translated, it gives CASSFTGPTGELFF.

This clonotype was counted only a few times. The chain joins TRBV11-1 to TRBJ2-2, with D tentatively TRBD2 (7 bases). The CDR3 covers 18 residues. The ends were cut back, 11 bases at V and 6 bases at J, with 31 bases in the middle. Germline V CDR1 and CDR2: SGHAT, FQDESV (reference sequence). CDR3: CALQKKRVRGGEPGELFF. For the CDR3, the DNA is TGTGCCCTACAAAAAAAGCGGGTTCGCGGGGGCGAGCCCGGGGAGCTGTTTTTT.

In this sample, this clonotype turned up many times. The chain employs TRBV29-1 and TRBJ2-1; D gene uncertain. The CDR3 runs to 10 residues. Germline CDR1 SQVTM, CDR2 ANQGSEA. Trimming left V 2 bases short and J 8 bases short, with 4 bases between. CDR3: CSVELHEQFF. In DNA, the CDR3 is TGCAGCGTTGAATTGCATGAGCAGTTCTTC.

This clonotype has at least ten counts. This chain connects TRBV6-2 or TRBV6-3 to TRBJ1-5, with TRBD1 identical over 7 bases. Germline V CDR1 and CDR2: MNHEY, SVGEGT. J was trimmed by 0 bases and V by 10 bases; bases with no gene match: 9. CDR3 size: 15 residues. CDR3 loop: CATVSGGYSNQPQHF. CDR3 sequence (DNA): TGTGCCACAGTGTCAGGGGGATATAGCAATCAGCCCCAGCATTTT.

The table lists this clonotype with many counts. The chain uses TRBV27 and TRBJ2-1; 7 bases are a match to TRBD2. CDR3 size: 16 residues. Germline values: CDR1 MNHEY, CDR2 SMNVEV (reference sequence). V trimming: 1 base; J trimming: 6 bases; junction bases outside the gene matches: 9. CDR3 nucleotides: TGTGCCAGCAGTTTATGGACTAGAGGGAATTCCAATGAGCAGTTCTTC. Protein: CASSLWTRGNSNEQFF.

This clonotype was counted between two and nine times. The chain links TRBV6-5 to TRBJ2-5, with 7 nucleotides matching TRBD1. V trimming: 4 bases; J trimming: 5 bases; junction bases outside the gene matches: 7. Looked up from germline, CDR1 is MNHEY and CDR2 is SVGAGI. There are 14 residues in the CDR3. CDR3 coding DNA: TGTGCCAGCAGTTCGACAGGGCTACTGGAGACCCAGTACTTC. It is translated as CASSSTGLLETQYF.

The CDR3 coding sequence is TGTGCCAGCAGCTTAGGGGCGAGGGTAACGGGCTACACCTTC. Protein sequence: CASSLGARVTGYTF. The chain employs TRBV7-6 and TRBJ1-2; D is undetermined. CDR3 length: 14 amino acids. Germline assignment: CDR1 SGHVS and CDR2 FNYEAQ. Trimming left V 1 base short and J 8 bases short, with 14 bases between. Full variable domain (rest looked up from reference TRBV7-6 and TRBJ1-2): GAGVSQSPRYKVTKRGQDVALRCDPISGHVSLYWYRQALGQGPEFLTYFNYEAQQDKSGLPNDRFSAERPEGSISTLTIQRTEQRDSAMYRCASSLGARVTGYTFGSGTRLTVV.

This clonotype has a handful of counts. The rearrangement uses TRBV4-1 and TRBJ2-5; TRBD2 might be the D (6 bases). The CDR3 runs 14 residues. Germline values: CDR1 MGHRA, CDR2 YSYEKL. V was cut by 5 bases and J by 4 bases, with 14 bases left in between. The CDR3 loop reads CASSEVRGLETQYF. The CDR3 region has the DNA TGCGCCAGCAGCGAAGTGCGGGGACTAGAGACCCAGTACTTC.

This chain connects TRBV9 to TRBJ2-3, with TRBD2 as a possible D gene (6 bases). The CDR3 has 17 amino acids. Germline V gene data show CDR1 as SGDLS and CDR2 as YYNGEE. The ends were cut back, 3 bases at V and 0 bases at J, with 17 bases in the middle. The CDR3 DNA sequence: TGTGCCAGCAGCGGAACGAGCGGGTCCCTTAGCACAGATACGCAGTATTTT. Its protein is CASSGTSGSLSTDTQYF.

The chain has TRBV7-8 and TRBJ1-3, with a tentative D call TRBD1 (5 bases). CDR1 is SGHVS, CDR2 FQNEAQ, per germline. The CDR3 loop spans 16 amino acids. V was pared by 5 bases and J by 5 bases, with 19 bases between. The CDR3 nucleotides are TGTGCCAGCAGCACTTACGACAGACTACTCAGAAACACCATATATTTT. Amino acids: CASSTYDRLLRNTIYF.

This clonotype was observed a few times. V is TRBV6-1 and J is TRBJ2-7; D tentatively reads TRBD1 or TRBD2 (5 bases each). The V and J ends lost 6 bases and 0 bases respectively, with 18 bases between them. This CDR3 contains 16 residues. Germline lookup yields CDR1 MNHNS and CDR2 SASEGT. The CDR3 reads CASSRDVYQSSYEQYV. The CDR3 coding sequence is TGTGCCAGCAGCCGGGACGTCTACCAGAGCTCCTACGAGCAGTACGTC.

This clonotype was counted only a few times. The chain joins TRBV12-3 or TRBV12-4 to TRBJ1-5; D may be TRBD1 (5 bases). The CDR3 is made up of 14 amino acids. Between the trimmed V and J ends, which lost 2 bases and 1 base, there was a span of 6 bases. CDR3 sequence reads: CASSLRQSNQPQHF. For the CDR3, the DNA is TGTGCCAGCAGTTTACGACAGAGCAATCAGCCCCAGCATTTT.

The sample holds a few counts of this clonotype. The chain recombines TRBV10-3 with TRBJ2-3; 8 bases line up with TRBD2. Trimming at V came to 0 bases and at J to 0 bases, leaving 5 bases not matched to a gene. The CDR3 has 17 residues. Germline V gives CDR1 ENHRY, CDR2 SYGVKD. CDR3 protein: CAISESRSGVSTDTQYF. As DNA, the CDR3 is TGTGCCATCAGTGAGTCTCGTAGCGGGGTTAGCACAGATACGCAGTATTTT.

This clonotype was seen a handful of times. The chain links TRBV29-1 to TRBJ1-1, with 10 positions matching TRBD1. CDR1 SQVTM and CDR2 ANQGSEA come from the germline V gene. The CDR3 loop spans 13 amino acids. V shed 4 bases and J 3 bases; nucleotides not matched to a gene: 2. CDR3 in DNA: TGCAGCGTTGGACAGGGGGCTGACACTGAAGCTTTCTTT. It codes for CSVGQGADTEAFF.

In its sample, this clonotype was seen a few times. The J gene is TRBJ2-2, the V gene TRBV4-1; D is possibly TRBD2 (5 bases). Trimming took off 3 bases at V and 4 bases at J, with 6 bases between the two ends. This CDR3 spans 13 amino acids. CDR1 and CDR2 from the germline V gene are MGHRA and YSYEKL. The CDR3 region has the DNA TGCGCCAGCAGCCATACTAGCACCGGGGAGCTGTTTTTT. The encoded protein is CASSHTSTGELFF.

This clonotype was observed a few times. This chain uses TRBV20-1 with TRBJ2-7; 9 bases align to TRBD2. Trimming took 2 bases from V and 2 from J; bases not matched to a gene: 4. CDR1 is DFQATT, CDR2 SNEGSKA, per germline (reference sequence). This CDR3 contains 14 residues. CDR3 loop: CSARTPSGAYEQYF. CDR3 nucleotide sequence: TGCAGTGCTAGAACTCCTAGCGGGGCCTACGAGCAGTACTTC.

This clonotype showed up just a few times. CDR3 loop: CASSYQLNEQFF. CDR3 sequence (DNA): TGTGCCAGCAGTTACCAACTCAATGAGCAGTTCTTC. The chain couples TRBV6-2 or TRBV6-3 to TRBJ2-1; D not resolved. Germline V gene lookup returns CDR1 MNHEY and CDR2 SVGEGT. V lost 2 bases, J lost 6 bases, and 5 bases lay in between. The length of the CDR3 is 12 residues.

As concerns this clonotype: One base away lies a much larger clone, so this may be a sequencing read error. The rearrangement links TRBV28 to TRBJ1-4; the D gene is possibly TRBD1 (6 bases). The CDR3 runs to 17 residues. Germline CDR1 and CDR2: MDHEN and SYDVKM. With 6 bases removed from V and 4 bases from J, the gap between germline ends came to 21 bases. DNA of the CDR3: TGTGCCAGCAGCCCCGGGGCAGGGGATTTAATTAATGAAAAACTGTTTTTT. This sequence encodes CASSPGAGDLINEKLFF.

This clonotype was seen only a few times. The chain uses TRBV7-9 and TRBJ2-7, with TRBD2 matching over 7 bases. V lost 2 bases, J lost 4 bases, and 5 bases stayed unmatched. This CDR3 contains 14 residues. Germline CDR1 is SEHNR and CDR2 is FQNEAQ (reference sequence). CDR3 DNA sequence: TGTGCCAGCAGCTTATCTGGGAGGGGATACGAGCAGTACGTC. It is translated as CASSLSGRGYEQYV.

The chain couples TRBV27 to TRBJ2-5, with 16 bases aligning to TRBD2. This CDR3 is 17 amino acids long. Trimming cost V 5 bases and J 5 bases; bases outside gene matches: 8. CDR1 and CDR2 from the germline V gene are MNHEY and SMNVEV (reference sequence). Written as DNA, the CDR3 is TGTGCCAGCAGTCCGGGGACTAGCGGGGGGGCCTGTGAGACCCAGTACTTC. Its translation: CASSPGTSGGACETQYF.

This clonotype was observed at least ten times. The chain employs TRBV7-6 and TRBJ2-7, with 7 bases aligning to TRBD1. The CDR3 is made up of 16 amino acids. V shed 8 bases, J shed 4 bases, and the junction held 17 bases outside the gene matches. From germline, CDR1 is SGHVS and CDR2 FNYEAQ. DNA of the CDR3: TGTGCCAGCGCCCTGGAGACAGGGCCTTACTCTTACGAGCAGTACTTC. Its protein is CASALETGPYSYEQYF.